Shown below are 18 T cell receptor beta chains from a single sample sequenced in a study of PD-L1 blockade in urothelial cancer. Sequencing used immunoSEQ multiplex PCR; TCRdb keeps in-frame clones, though not all of them. The data hold roughly 120,000 clones, with approximately 89% observed a single time. As to time point: peripheral blood 6 weeks after treatment start. The sample in question was PBMCs, obtained around atezolizumab (anti-PD-L1) treatment. These receptors originate from a man aged 55 to 69 with urothelial cancer.

This chain uses TRBV5-1 with TRBJ1-4; D unclear. The CDR3 sequence is 14 residues long. V was clipped by 0 bases and J by 4 bases, with 7 bases between them. Germline CDR1 is SGHRS and CDR2 is YFSETQ. The CDR3 region is CASSLGRSNEKLFF. CDR3 bases: TGCGCCAGCAGCTTGGGCAGAAGTAATGAAAAACTGTTTTTT.

The chain combines TRBV9 with TRBJ2-3; TRBD2 aligns across 11 bases. With 1 base clipped from V and 6 bases from J, the junction kept 4 bases outside the gene matches. This CDR3 has 15 amino acids. Germline V gene data show CDR1 as SGDLS and CDR2 as YYNGEE. DNA for the CDR3: TGTGCCAGCAGCGTATTCGGGACTAGCGGCGATACGCAGTATTTT. Its protein is CASSVFGTSGDTQYF.

This chain uses TRBV5-4 with TRBJ2-5; 8 nucleotides align to TRBD1. This CDR3 has 15 amino acids. The V and J ends lost 1 base and 5 bases, in that order; junction bases with no gene match: 7. Germline CDR1 SGHNT, CDR2 YYREEE (reference sequence). CDR3 nucleotide sequence: TGTGCCAGCAGCTTGAGTGGACAGGGTGACGAGACCCAGTACTTC. Translation gives CASSLSGQGDETQYF.

The chain is built from TRBV6-1 and TRBJ1-1; D is possibly TRBD1 (5 bases). The CDR3 is 12 amino acids. The germline V gene has CDR1 MNHNS and CDR2 SASEGT. The V end was cut by 7 bases, the J end by 5 bases, with 11 bases between. The CDR3 region has the DNA TGTGCCAGCACTAAGGGGCGGACTGAAGCTTTCTTT. Residues: CASTKGRTEAFF.

The V and J genes are TRBV7-2 and TRBJ1-4; 7 bases agree with TRBD1. After removal of 5 bases from V and 3 bases from J, the junction contained 9 bases not matched to a gene. This CDR3 spans 16 amino acids. Germline lookup yields CDR1 SGHTA and CDR2 FQGNSA. This chain's CDR3 is CASSNRPGQSNEKLFF. The DNA of the CDR3 is TGTGCCAGCAGCAACCGGCCGGGACAGTCTAATGAAAAACTGTTTTTT.

V gene TRBV7-8 combines with J gene TRBJ2-3; 7 bases line up with TRBD2. V dropped 5 bases and J dropped 3; count of bases not matched to a gene: 2. Germline V CDR1 and CDR2: SGHVS, FQNEAQ. The CDR3 is made up of 13 amino acids. In nucleotides, the CDR3 is TGTGCCAGCAGCGGGGGGGGGACAGATACGCAGTATTTT. This encodes CASSGGGTDTQYF.

Written as DNA, the CDR3 is TGTGCCAGCAGCCCTCGACAGGGACGCCTGAACACTGAAGCTTTCTTT. Its protein product is CASSPRQGRLNTEAFF. The J gene is TRBJ1-1, the V gene TRBV14; 7 bases agree with TRBD1. This CDR3 region has 16 residues. The V segment lost 4 bases and the J segment 0 bases; nucleotides outside the gene matches: 8. Germline CDR1 SGHDN, CDR2 FVKESK.

The chain couples TRBV6-1 to TRBJ2-6; D not resolved. Trimming removed 2 bases at V and 0 bases at J, with 5 bases between. Germline V CDR1 and CDR2: MNHNS, SASEGT. The CDR3 has 15 residues. CDR3 in DNA: TGTGCCAGCAGTGAACGGTTCTCTGGGGCCAACGTCCTGACTTTC. Translated, it gives CASSERFSGANVLTF.

The rearrangement links TRBV7-6 to TRBJ2-7, with 7 bases identical to TRBD2. The junction had 15 bases not matched to a gene; V was cut back by 2 bases and J by 8 bases. This CDR3 has 16 residues. The germline V gene encodes CDR1 SGHVS and CDR2 FNYEAQ. The DNA of the CDR3 is TGTGCCAGCAGCTTATCGCGGGGAGGGAGGAGTGAACAGCAGTACTTC. Translating it yields CASSLSRGGRSEQQYF. Filled out from reference TRBV7-6 and TRBJ2-7, the complete variable domain reads GAGVSQSPRYKVTKRGQDVALRCDPISGHVSLYWYRQALGQGPEFLTYFNYEAQQDKSGLPNDRFSAERPEGSISTLTIQRTEQRDSAMYRCASSLSRGGRSEQQYFGPGTRLTVT.

The gene calls are TRBV9 and TRBJ2-3, with D unclear. Per the germline V gene, CDR1 is SGDLS and CDR2 is YYNGEE. The CDR3 contains 12 residues. With 4 bases removed from V and 5 bases from J, the gap between germline ends came to 8 bases. In DNA form, the CDR3 reads TGTGCCAGCAGCCCGCGATTAGATACGCAGTATTTT. Translated, it gives CASSPRLDTQYF.

CDR3 DNA: TGTGCCAGTGGACTAGCGAGGGTCCACAATGAGCAGTTCTTC. The encoded protein is CASGLARVHNEQFF. The chain combines TRBV7-2 with TRBJ2-1, with 9 bases that match TRBD2. The germline V gene encodes CDR1 SGHTA and CDR2 FQGNSA. The CDR3 runs to 14 residues. J gave up 5 bases and V 9 bases, and 8 bases lay outside the gene matches.

The chain recombines TRBV5-5 with TRBJ1-3, with D possibly matching TRBD1 (5 bases). The CDR3 loop spans 17 amino acids. Per the germline V gene, CDR1 is SGHKS and CDR2 is YYEKEE (reference sequence). The ends were cut back, 0 bases at V and 1 base at J, with 14 bases in the middle. CDR3 amino acids: CASSLVGQGSSGNTIYF. The CDR3 bases are TGTGCCAGCAGCTTGGTGGGGCAGGGCTCATCTGGAAACACCATATATTTT.

This clone appeared once. The V gene is TRBV7-2, the J gene TRBJ1-3; D is undetermined. This CDR3 comprises 14 residues. Looked up from germline, CDR1 is SGHTA and CDR2 is FQGNSA. Trimming stripped 3 bases from V and 0 bases from J, with 6 bases between. The CDR3 DNA reads as TGTGCCAGCAGCTTTGGCGGCTCTGGAAACACCATATATTTT. Its protein is CASSFGGSGNTIYF. Using reference TRBV7-2 and TRBJ1-3 for the parts outside the CDR3, the full variable domain is GAGVSQSPSNKVTEKGKDVELRCDPISGHTALYWYRQSLGQGLEFLIYFQGNSAPDKSGLPSDRFSAERTGGSVSTLTIQRTQQEDSAVYLCASSFGGSGNTIYFGEGSWLTVV.

This chain joins TRBV11-1 and TRBJ2-3; possible D gene TRBD2, 5 bases. This CDR3 contains 15 residues. The V gene's germline CDR1 is SGHAT and CDR2 FQDESV (reference sequence). The V gene lost 2 bases and the J gene lost 3 bases, with 12 bases spanning the gap. The CDR3 sequence: CASSLTADLTDTQYF. Here the CDR3 DNA reads TGTGCCAGCAGCTTAACGGCGGACTTAACAGATACGCAGTATTTT.

The V call is TRBV7-9, the J call TRBJ1-3; weak D call: TRBD1 (6 bases). The CDR3 is 15 amino acids. Looked up from germline, CDR1 is SEHNR and CDR2 is FQNEAQ (reference sequence). Trimming removed 1 base from V and 0 bases from J, with 7 bases in between. The CDR3 nucleotides are TGTGCCAGCAGCTTAGACAGGGTCTCTGGAAACACCATATATTTT. Translated, it gives CASSLDRVSGNTIYF.

This clone was found once. The rearrangement uses TRBV5-1 and TRBJ2-1; D is possibly TRBD1 (6 bases). Trimming shortened V by 1 base and J by 8 bases, and 13 bases separated the two germline ends. Per the germline V gene, CDR1 is SGHRS and CDR2 is YFSETQ. The CDR3 spans 14 residues. CDR3 DNA: TGCGCCAGCAGCTTGTTTGCAGGGGTGGATGAGCAGTTCTTC. This codes for CASSLFAGVDEQFF. Together with reference TRBV5-1 and TRBJ2-1, the CDR3 gives the full variable domain: KAGVTQTPRYLIKTRGQQVTLSCSPISGHRSVSWYQQTPGQGLQFLFEYFSETQRNKGNFPGRFSGRQFSNSRSEMNVSTLELGDSALYLCASSLFAGVDEQFFGPGTRLTVL.

The genes are TRBV5-6 and TRBJ2-2; 10 nucleotides line up with TRBD2. The ends lost 4 bases at V and 4 bases at J; junction bases unmatched: 1. The CDR3 consists of 14 residues. Germline CDR1 reads SGHDT; CDR2 reads YYEEEE. This chain's CDR3 is CASSGTSATGELFF. In nucleotides, the CDR3 is TGTGCCAGCAGCGGGACTAGCGCCACCGGGGAGCTGTTTTTT.

The V call is TRBV6-5, the J call TRBJ2-2; TRBD2 is a possible D gene (5 bases). Germline V gives CDR1 MNHEY, CDR2 SVGAGI. Trimming took off 2 bases at V and 4 bases at J, with 14 bases between the two ends. This CDR3 comprises 16 residues. DNA for the CDR3: TGTGCCAGCAGTTACGAGCGGCAGGCGGTCACCGGGGAGCTGTTTTTT. It specifies CASSYERQAVTGELFF.